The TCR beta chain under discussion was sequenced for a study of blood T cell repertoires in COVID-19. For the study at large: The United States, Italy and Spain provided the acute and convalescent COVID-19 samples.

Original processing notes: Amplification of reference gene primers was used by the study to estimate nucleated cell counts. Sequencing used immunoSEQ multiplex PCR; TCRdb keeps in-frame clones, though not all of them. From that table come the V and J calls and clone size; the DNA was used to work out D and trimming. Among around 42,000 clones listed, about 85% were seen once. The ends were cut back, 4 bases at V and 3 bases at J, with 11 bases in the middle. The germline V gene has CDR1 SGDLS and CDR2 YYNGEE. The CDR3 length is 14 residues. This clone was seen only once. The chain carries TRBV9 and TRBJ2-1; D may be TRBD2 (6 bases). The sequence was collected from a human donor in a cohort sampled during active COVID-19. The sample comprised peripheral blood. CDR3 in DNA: TGTGCCAGCAGCCTCGGGGACTTCTACAATGAGCAGTTCTTC. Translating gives CASSLGDFYNEQFF.